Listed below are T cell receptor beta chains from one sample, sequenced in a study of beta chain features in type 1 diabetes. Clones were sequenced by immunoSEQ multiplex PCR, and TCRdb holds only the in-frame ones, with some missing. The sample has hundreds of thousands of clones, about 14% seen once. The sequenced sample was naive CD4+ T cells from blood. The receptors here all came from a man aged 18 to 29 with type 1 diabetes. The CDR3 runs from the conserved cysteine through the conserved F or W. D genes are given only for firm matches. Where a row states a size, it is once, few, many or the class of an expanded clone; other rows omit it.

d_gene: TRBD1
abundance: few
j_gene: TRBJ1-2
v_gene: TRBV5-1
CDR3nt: TGCGCCAGCAGCTCCGGACAGGGAGTCTATGGCTACACCTTC
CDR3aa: CASSSGQGVYGYTF

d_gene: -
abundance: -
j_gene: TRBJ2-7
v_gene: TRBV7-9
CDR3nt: TGTGCCAGCAGCTTAGAGGGGCCGATATCCTACGAGCAGTACTTC
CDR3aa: CASSLEGPISYEQYF

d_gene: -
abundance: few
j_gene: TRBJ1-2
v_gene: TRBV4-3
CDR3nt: TGCGCCAGCAGCCAAGAACGACGGTCCGTCTACACCTTC
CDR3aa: CASSQERRSVYTF

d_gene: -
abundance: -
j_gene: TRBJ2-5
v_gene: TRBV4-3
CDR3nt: TGCGCCAGCAGCTCCCGGGGGGCCCAAGGGGAGACCCAGTACTTC
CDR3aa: CASSSRGAQGETQYF

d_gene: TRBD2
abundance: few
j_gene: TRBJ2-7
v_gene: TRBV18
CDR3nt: TGTGCCAGCTCACTCGGGACTAGTCTATACGAGCAGTACTTC
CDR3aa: CASSLGTSLYEQYF

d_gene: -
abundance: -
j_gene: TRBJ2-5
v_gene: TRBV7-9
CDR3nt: TGTGCCAGCAGCTTCGGGGGCGCCGAGACCCAGTACTTC
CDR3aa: CASSFGGAETQYF

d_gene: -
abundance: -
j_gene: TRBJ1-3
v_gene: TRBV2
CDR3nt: TGTGCCAGCAGTGCGCAGGGAGCGGGAAACACCATATATTTT
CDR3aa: CASSAQGAGNTIYF

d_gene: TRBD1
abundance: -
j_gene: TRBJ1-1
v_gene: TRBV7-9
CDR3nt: TGTGCCAGCAGCCGAGACAGGGTCTCGAACACTGAAGCTTTCTTT
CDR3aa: CASSRDRVSNTEAFF

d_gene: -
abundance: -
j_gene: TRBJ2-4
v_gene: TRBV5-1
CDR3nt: TGCGCCAGCAGCATAGGCGGGGAAAAAAACATTCAGTACTTC
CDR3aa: CASSIGGEKNIQYF

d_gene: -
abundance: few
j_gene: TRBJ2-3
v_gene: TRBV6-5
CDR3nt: TGTGCCAGCAGAGGAGTTGGCGGCACAGATACGCAGTATTTT
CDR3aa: CASRGVGGTDTQYF

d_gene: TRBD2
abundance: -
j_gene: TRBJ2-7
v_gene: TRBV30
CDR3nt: TGTGCCTGGAGTGTACTGGGACTAGCAGCCTACGAGCAGTACTTC
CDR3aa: CAWSVLGLAAYEQYF

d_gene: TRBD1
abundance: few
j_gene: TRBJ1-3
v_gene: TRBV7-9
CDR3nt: TGTGCCAGCAGCTTAAAAGGGACAGACTCTGGAAACACCATATATTTT
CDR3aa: CASSLKGTDSGNTIYF

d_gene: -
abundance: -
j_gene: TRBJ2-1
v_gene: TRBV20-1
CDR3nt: TGCAGTGCGGGTAGTGAGCAGTTCTTC
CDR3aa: CSAGSEQFF

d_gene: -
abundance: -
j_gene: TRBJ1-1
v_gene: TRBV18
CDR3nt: TGTGCCAGCTCACCAGAACAGGGAACTGAAGCTTTCTTT
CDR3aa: CASSPEQGTEAFF

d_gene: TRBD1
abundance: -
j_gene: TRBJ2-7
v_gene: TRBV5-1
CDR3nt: TGCGCCAGCAGCTCTCGGGACAGCTCCTACGAGCAGTACTTC
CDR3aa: CASSSRDSSYEQYF

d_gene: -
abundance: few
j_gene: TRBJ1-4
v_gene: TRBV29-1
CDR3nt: TGCAGCGTTGAAGAGGGGCAGGCAGCAACTAATGAAAAACTGTTTTTT
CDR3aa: CSVEEGQAATNEKLFF

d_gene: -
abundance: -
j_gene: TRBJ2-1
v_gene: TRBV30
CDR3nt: TGTGCCTGGAGTCGGATTGAGGGCAATGAGCAGTTCTTC
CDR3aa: CAWSRIEGNEQFF

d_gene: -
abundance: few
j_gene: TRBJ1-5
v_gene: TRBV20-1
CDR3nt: TGCAGTGCTGGTTCGTTGGGGCCCCAGCATTTT
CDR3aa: CSAGSLGPQHF

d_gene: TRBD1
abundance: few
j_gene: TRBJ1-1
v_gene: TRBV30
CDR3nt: TGTGCCTGGGGGACAGGCCCTGAAGCTTTCTTT
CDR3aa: CAWGTGPEAFF

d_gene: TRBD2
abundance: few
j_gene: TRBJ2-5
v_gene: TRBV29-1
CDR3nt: TGCAGCGTTGGTAGGGGACTAGCACTGGGAGAGACCCAGTACTTC
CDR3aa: CSVGRGLALGETQYF

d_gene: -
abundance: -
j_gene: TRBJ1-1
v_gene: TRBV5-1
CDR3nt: TGCGCCAGCAGCCCGGACCCTGGGGGCACTGAAGCTTTCTTT
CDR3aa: CASSPDPGGTEAFF

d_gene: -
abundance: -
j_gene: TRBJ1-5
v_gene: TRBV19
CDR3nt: TGTGCCAGTAGGCTGGGGAGTAATAAGGGCAATCAGCCCCAGCATTTT
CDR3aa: CASRLGSNKGNQPQHF

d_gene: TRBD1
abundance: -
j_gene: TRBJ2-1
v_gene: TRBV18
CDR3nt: TGTGCCAGCTCACCTACATCATCAATAGGGACAGGGGTATACAATGAGCAGTTCTTC
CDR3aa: CASSPTSSIGTGVYNEQFF

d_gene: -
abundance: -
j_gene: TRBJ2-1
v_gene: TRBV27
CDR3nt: TGTGCCAGCAGTCGTGGGCTAGGGGCCTACAATGAGCAGTTCTTC
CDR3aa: CASSRGLGAYNEQFF

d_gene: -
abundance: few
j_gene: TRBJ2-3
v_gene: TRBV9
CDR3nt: TGTGCCAGCAGCGTAGATGAGGGGATCACAGATACGCAGTATTTT
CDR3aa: CASSVDEGITDTQYF

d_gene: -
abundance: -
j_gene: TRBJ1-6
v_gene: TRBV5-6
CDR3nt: TGTGCCAGCACCCTCCTGATTACCGGGAGCCATAATTCACCCCTCCACTTT
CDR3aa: CASTLLITGSHNSPLHF

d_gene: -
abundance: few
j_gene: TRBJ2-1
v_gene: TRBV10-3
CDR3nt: TGTGCCATCACCGACAAAGGGGATGAGCAGTTCTTC
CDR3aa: CAITDKGDEQFF

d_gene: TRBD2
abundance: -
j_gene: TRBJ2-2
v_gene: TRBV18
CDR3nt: TGTGCCAGCTCACCACAACTAGCGGGAGGGCCTAACACCGGGGAGCTGTTTTTT
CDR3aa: CASSPQLAGGPNTGELFF

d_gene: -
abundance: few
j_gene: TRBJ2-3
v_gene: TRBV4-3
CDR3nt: TGCGCCAGCAGCCAATCCCTGGGGGGCAGGACGGCAGATACGCAGTATTTT
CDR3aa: CASSQSLGGRTADTQYF

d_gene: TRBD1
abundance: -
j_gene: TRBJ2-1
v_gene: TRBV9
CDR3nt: TGTGCCAGCAGCGTAGGGGGGACAGGGGCCTACAATGAGCAGTTCTTC
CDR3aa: CASSVGGTGAYNEQFF

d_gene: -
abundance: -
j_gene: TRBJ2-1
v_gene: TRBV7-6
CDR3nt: TGTGCCAGCAGCTTACCGACTAGTAAACATGAGCAGTTCTTC
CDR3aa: CASSLPTSKHEQFF

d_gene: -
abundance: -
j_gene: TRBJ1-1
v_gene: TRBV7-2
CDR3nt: TGTGCCAGCAGCTCCTTTCTAAGGGCAGCATCCATGAACACTGAAGCTTTCTTT
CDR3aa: CASSSFLRAASMNTEAFF

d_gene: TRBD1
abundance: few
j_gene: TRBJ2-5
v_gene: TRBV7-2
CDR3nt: TGTGCCAGCAGTAACTTAGGGGGGACAGGGTACCAAGAGACCCAGTACTTC
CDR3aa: CASSNLGGTGYQETQYF

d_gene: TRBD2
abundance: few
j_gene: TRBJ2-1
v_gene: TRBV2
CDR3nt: TGTGCCAGCAGTGAACGGCGGGAGGGTAATGAGCAGTTCTTC
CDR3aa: CASSERREGNEQFF

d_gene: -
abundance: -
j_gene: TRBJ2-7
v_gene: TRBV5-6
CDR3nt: TGTGCCAGCAGCTTGTGGAGCCACGAGCAGTACTTC
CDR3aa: CASSLWSHEQYF

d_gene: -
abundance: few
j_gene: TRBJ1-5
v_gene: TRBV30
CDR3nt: TGTGCCTGGAGGGTACCCGGGACATTCAATCAGCCCCAGCATTTT
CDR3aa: CAWRVPGTFNQPQHF

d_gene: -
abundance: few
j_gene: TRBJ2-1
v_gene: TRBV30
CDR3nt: TGTGCCTGGAGTGTACTAGCTTATTACAACAATGAGCAGTTCTTC
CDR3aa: CAWSVLAYYNNEQFF

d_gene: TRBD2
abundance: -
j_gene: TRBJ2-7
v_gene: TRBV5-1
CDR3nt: TGCGCCAGCAGCTCTCTAGCGGGGAGCTCCTACGAGCAGTACTTC
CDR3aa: CASSSLAGSSYEQYF

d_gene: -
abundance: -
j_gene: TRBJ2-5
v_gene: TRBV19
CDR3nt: TGTGCCAGTAGGGGGACGGCGCAAGGAGAGACCCAGTACTTC
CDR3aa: CASRGTAQGETQYF

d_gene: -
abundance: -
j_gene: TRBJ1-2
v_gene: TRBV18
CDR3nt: TGTGCCAGCTCACAGGTTGAGGATGGCTACACCTTC
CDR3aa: CASSQVEDGYTF

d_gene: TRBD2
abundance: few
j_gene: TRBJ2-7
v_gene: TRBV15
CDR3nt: TGTGCCACCACAGCGGGAGTTTTCGGCGAGCAGTACTTC
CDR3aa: CATTAGVFGEQYF

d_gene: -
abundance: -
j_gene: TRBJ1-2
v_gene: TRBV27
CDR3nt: TGTGCCAGCAGCCCGAACCTAAACTATGGCTACACCTTC
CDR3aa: CASSPNLNYGYTF

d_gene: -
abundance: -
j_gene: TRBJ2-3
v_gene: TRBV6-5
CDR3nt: TGTGCCAGCAGTTACTCCTATAGCACAGATACGCAGTATTTT
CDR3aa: CASSYSYSTDTQYF

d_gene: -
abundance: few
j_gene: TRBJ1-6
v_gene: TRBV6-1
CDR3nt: TGTGCCAGCAGTGAACGGCAGAACCATAATTCACCCCTCCACTTT
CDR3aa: CASSERQNHNSPLHF